A single sample gave rise to the 19 T cell receptor beta chains below, sequenced in a study of early stage breast cancer tumors. Profiled with immunoSEQ multiplex PCR; TCRdb holds only in-frame clones, not every one. Of 20,000 to 30,000 clones listed, 65% to 70% were seen once; the top ten hold more than 9%. The sequenced sample consisted of breast tumor tissue. Every receptor here comes from a person in their sixties with breast cancer.

This clone has only one observation. This sequence joins TRBV9 and TRBJ2-7, with 12 bases aligning to TRBD2. CDR1 SGDLS and CDR2 YYNGEE come from the germline V gene. The CDR3 contains 16 residues. Trimming at V came to 0 bases and at J to 2 bases, leaving 3 bases not matched to a gene. The CDR3 is CASSVGTSGTAYEQYF. The CDR3 DNA is TGTGCCAGCAGCGTAGGGACTAGCGGGACCGCCTACGAGCAGTACTTC.

The rearrangement joins TRBV27 to TRBJ2-7, with TRBD2 matching 7 bases. CDR1 is MNHEY and CDR2 is SMNVEV in the germline V gene (reference sequence). After removal of 5 bases from V and 12 bases from J, the junction contained 13 bases not matched to a gene. The CDR3 is 13 residues long. The CDR3 DNA follows: TGTGCCAGCAGTCGGGCGGGAGAAAGGAGACGGTACTTC. Its translation is CASSRAGERRRYF.

The chain employs TRBV6-5 and TRBJ1-2; 7 positions agree with TRBD1. CDR1 and CDR2 from the germline V gene are MNHEY and SVGAGI. V was clipped by 3 bases and J by 5 bases; unmatched bases: 6. The length of the CDR3 is 14 residues. The CDR3 DNA reads as TGTGCCAGCAGTTATCAGGGGGGCAGATATGGCTACACCTTC. Protein product: CASSYQGGRYGYTF.

The chain carries TRBV7-8 and TRBJ2-1, with D perhaps TRBD1 (6 bases). Germline CDR1 reads SGHVS; CDR2 reads FQNEAQ. Trimming left V 5 bases short and J 1 base short, with 15 bases between. The CDR3 length is 16 residues. The CDR3 loop is CASSPGASQSYNEQFF. CDR3 coding DNA: TGTGCCAGCAGCCCAGGGGCTAGCCAGTCCTACAATGAGCAGTTCTTC.

The V call is TRBV5-1, the J call TRBJ1-2; TRBD1 matches at 7 bases. This CDR3 spans 16 amino acids. Per germline, CDR1 SGHRS and CDR2 YFSETQ. V dropped 0 bases and J dropped 4; count of bases not matched to a gene: 9. The CDR3 DNA sequence: TGCGCCAGCAGCTTGGAGCCGGGACAGACGCTCTATGGCTACACCTTC. Its protein product is CASSLEPGQTLYGYTF.

With respect to this clone: A read error likely explains this, since a far larger clone differs by one base. The chain has TRBV5-4 and TRBJ1-2; D remains unclear. CDR3 length equals 16 residues. V gave up 3 bases and J gave up 4 bases, with 19 bases separating them. In germline, CDR1 is SGHNT, CDR2 YYREEE (reference sequence). The CDR3 spells CASSSGGKVSFYGYTF. As DNA, the CDR3 is TGTGCCAGCAGCTCCGGAGGGAAGGTTTCCTTCTATGGCTACACCTTC.

The chain has TRBV27 and TRBJ2-7, with 7 bases aligning to TRBD2. The germline V gene has CDR1 MNHEY and CDR2 SMNVEV (reference sequence). V trimming: 6 bases; J trimming: 0 bases; junction bases outside the gene matches: 8. This CDR3 comprises 15 residues. In DNA form, the CDR3 reads TGTGCCAGCAGCCCTGGACTAGAGTCCTCCTACGAGCAGTACTTC. It specifies CASSPGLESSYEQYF.

This sequence joins TRBV28 and TRBJ2-7, with TRBD1 identical over 7 bases. CDR1 and CDR2 (germline): MDHEN, SYDVKM. V was clipped by 10 bases and J by 1 base; unmatched bases: 13. This CDR3 has 15 amino acids. This CDR3 reads CATHSIKGASYEQYF. The CDR3 region has the DNA TGTGCCACACACTCTATAAAGGGGGCTTCCTACGAGCAGTACTTC.

This clone occurred a few times. The gene calls are TRBV27 and TRBJ2-1, with TRBD1 matching 8 bases. After removal of 6 bases from V and 5 bases from J, the junction contained 12 bases not matched to a gene. CDR3 length: 16 amino acids. The V gene's germline CDR1 is MNHEY and CDR2 SMNVEV (reference sequence). CDR3 loop: CASSLFSDRVDNEQFF. Here the CDR3 DNA reads TGTGCCAGCAGCCTATTTTCGGACAGGGTAGACAATGAGCAGTTCTTC.

The V gene is TRBV11-2, the J gene TRBJ2-7; 7 positions agree with TRBD1. The CDR3 spans 13 residues. The V gene's germline CDR1 is SGHAT and CDR2 FQNNGV. V lost 5 bases, J lost 4 bases, and 5 bases stayed unmatched. Here the CDR3 reads CASSRGQEYEQYF. In DNA form, the CDR3 reads TGTGCCAGCAGCCGCGGACAGGAATACGAGCAGTACTTC.

The chain uses TRBV30 and TRBJ2-1, with D hard to call. The CDR3 consists of 15 residues. Germline CDR1 and CDR2: GTSNPN and SVGIG (reference sequence). The V and J ends lost 1 base and 0 bases respectively, with 10 bases between them. CDR3 sequence (DNA): TGTGCCTGGAGTGGTGAACTAAGCTCCTACAATGAGCAGTTCTTC. Translation gives CAWSGELSSYNEQFF.

V gene TRBV9 combines with J gene TRBJ2-1, with TRBD2 identical over 9 bases. This CDR3 spans 18 amino acids. V was clipped by 0 bases and J by 5 bases; unmatched bases: 12. Germline V lookup: CDR1 SGDLS, CDR2 YYNGEE. The chain's CDR3 is CASSVELVASGTHNEQFF. The CDR3 DNA reads TGTGCCAGCAGCGTAGAGCTCGTGGCTAGCGGGACCCACAATGAGCAGTTCTTC.

CDR3 amino acids: CASSQDSGRVNGELFF. The CDR3 nucleotides are TGTGCCAGCAGCCAAGACAGCGGGAGAGTTAACGGGGAGCTGTTTTTT. The chain is built from TRBV4-2 and TRBJ2-2; 8 nucleotides line up with TRBD2. CDR3 length: 16 amino acids. CDR1 LGHNA and CDR2 YNFKEQ come from the germline V gene. Trimming at V came to 0 bases and at J to 7 bases, leaving 7 bases not matched to a gene.

This sequence joins TRBV7-2 and TRBJ1-5; D remains ambiguous. Trimming took 1 base from V and 7 from J, leaving 8 bases between them. The CDR3 loop spans 13 amino acids. The germline V gene has CDR1 SGHTA and CDR2 FQGNSA. CDR3 nucleotides: TGTGCCAGCAGCTTAGTGGGAGAACAGCCCCAGCATTTT. Encoded protein: CASSLVGEQPQHF.

The chain is built from TRBV25-1 and TRBJ2-1; tentative D call: TRBD1 (7 bases). The germline V and J ends were trimmed by 1 base and 7 bases, with 17 bases remaining between them. The CDR3 is made up of 16 amino acids. Per germline, CDR1 MGHDK and CDR2 SYGVNS. The CDR3 DNA reads as TGTGCCAGCAGTGAATTCGGAGGGGGCGCCCCGAATGAGCAGTTCTTC. Amino acid sequence: CASSEFGGGAPNEQFF.

This chain joins TRBV11-3 and TRBJ2-1; the D gene is possibly TRBD2 (6 bases). Between the trimmed V and J ends, which lost 5 bases and 5 bases, there was a span of 13 bases. This CDR3 is built from 14 residues. CDR1 is SGHNT, CDR2 YENEEA, per germline. CDR3 sequence reads: CASSDSTRHNEQFF. In nucleotides, the CDR3 is TGTGCCAGCAGCGACTCGACTAGACACAATGAGCAGTTCTTC.

This chain connects TRBV10-1 to TRBJ2-7, with 11 nucleotides matching TRBD2. Trimming cost V 0 bases and J 3 bases; bases outside gene matches: 16. The CDR3 runs 20 residues. The germline V gene has CDR1 WNHNN and CDR2 SYGVQD (reference sequence). CDR3 sequence: CASSESVTSGRRLGGYEQYF. DNA for the CDR3: TGCGCCAGCAGTGAGTCGGTAACTAGCGGGAGACGGTTGGGTGGCTACGAGCAGTACTTC.

The table lists this clone with a few counts. V gene TRBV9 combines with J gene TRBJ2-5; D not certain. Trimming pared 3 bases from V and 2 bases from J, leaving 8 bases between. From germline, CDR1 is SGDLS and CDR2 YYNGEE. The CDR3 is 13 amino acids. The CDR3 is CASSERDQETQYF. CDR3 DNA: TGTGCCAGCAGCGAGCGAGATCAAGAGACCCAGTACTTC.

This clone is termed medium-sized. The chain recombines TRBV7-8 with TRBJ1-4; the D is unclear. Germline CDR1 reads SGHVS; CDR2 reads FQNEAQ. Trimming stripped 2 bases from V and 8 bases from J, with 15 bases between. The CDR3 totals 15 residues. This CDR3 is CASSLFGVVGEKLFF. CDR3 sequence (DNA): TGTGCCAGCAGCTTATTCGGGGTGGTGGGGGAAAAACTGTTTTTT.